A selection of T cell receptor beta chains follows, all from one sample in a study of cytomegalovirus exposure and HLA in healthy donors. TCRdb's table, derived via immunoSEQ multiplex PCR, lists solely in-frame clones and lacks some. The data hold roughly 73,000 clones, with over 85% observed a single time. Material for sequencing was PBMCs. These receptors were collected from a man between 18 and 29 years old in good health and CMV-seropositive. CDR3s include the opening cysteine and the closing phenylalanine or tryptophan. Each record gives: D gene, V gene, J gene, clone size, CDR3 protein, CDR3 DNA. The D gene is left open where the match is weak. Expanded clones are given a class, and other clones once, few, many or no size at all.

D: TRBD1
V: TRBV11-3
J: TRBJ2-3
size: -
CDR3: CASSLVGQGAFSDTQYF
DNA: TGTGCCAGCAGCTTAGTTGGACAGGGGGCATTCTCGGATACGCAGTATTTT

D: -
V: TRBV7-2
J: TRBJ2-7
size: once
CDR3: CATSRGTTYEQYF
DNA: TGTGCCACCTCTAGGGGGACCACCTACGAGCAGTACTTC

D: -
V: TRBV11-3
J: TRBJ2-7
size: -
CDR3: CASSLDRDNEQYF
DNA: TGTGCCAGCAGCTTAGATAGGGACAACGAGCAGTACTTC

D: TRBD2
V: TRBV25-1
J: TRBJ2-3
size: -
CDR3: CASRAGTSGSTDTQYF
DNA: TGTGCCAGCCGCGCCGGGACTAGCGGTTCTACAGATACGCAGTATTTT

D: -
V: TRBV18
J: TRBJ1-1
size: -
CDR3: CASSLPDEGTEAFF
DNA: TGTGCCAGCTCACTACCGGACGAGGGCACTGAAGCTTTCTTT

D: -
V: TRBV6-5
J: TRBJ2-5
size: -
CDR3: CASSYSSYRGTQYF
DNA: TGTGCCAGCAGTTACTCGTCCTATCGGGGGACCCAGTACTTC

D: -
V: TRBV10-3
J: TRBJ1-5
size: -
CDR3: CAISGQNQPQHF
DNA: TGTGCCATCAGTGGGCAAAATCAGCCCCAGCATTTT

D: TRBD2
V: TRBV28
J: TRBJ2-5
size: -
CDR3: CASSLGGREETQYF
DNA: TGTGCCAGCAGTTTGGGCGGGAGGGAGGAGACCCAGTACTTC

D: -
V: TRBV9
J: TRBJ2-7
size: -
CDR3: CASSVAVSGIYEQYF
DNA: TGTGCCAGCAGCGTAGCGGTTAGCGGAATCTACGAGCAGTACTTC

D: -
V: TRBV29-1
J: TRBJ1-5
size: once
CDR3: CSAIGDSNQPQHF
DNA: TGCAGCGCCATCGGAGATAGCAATCAGCCCCAGCATTTT

D: -
V: TRBV7-3
J: TRBJ2-1
size: -
CDR3: CASSSPRGPNEQFF
DNA: TGTGCCAGCAGCTCACCCAGGGGACCAAATGAGCAGTTCTTC

D: TRBD1
V: TRBV5-1
J: TRBJ1-1
size: -
CDR3: CASSSGTGERTEAFF
DNA: TGCGCCAGCAGCTCCGGGACAGGGGAAAGGACTGAAGCTTTCTTT

D: TRBD2
V: TRBV6-6
J: TRBJ2-3
size: -
CDR3: CASTGLAIRADTQYF
DNA: TGTGCCAGCACCGGACTAGCGATAAGGGCAGATACGCAGTATTTT

D: -
V: TRBV30
J: TRBJ2-7
size: -
CDR3: CAWSVQSYEQYF
DNA: TGTGCCTGGAGTGTACAGTCCTACGAGCAGTACTTC